This T cell receptor beta chain emerged from a study of early T cells in non-severe SARS-CoV-2 infection. For the study at large: Sequenced material consisted of bulk RNA (from unsorted whole blood), and chains were unpaired.

Germline trimming cut 4 bases from V and 2 bases from J; bases unmatched to any gene: 4. This CDR3 has 14 amino acids. From germline, CDR1 is LGHNA and CDR2 YSLEER. This clonotype is medium-sized by share. Its antigen is still unknown. Unique molecular identifiers tagged individual cDNA molecules. In TCRdb, the 5' RACE reads were re-called with MiXCR into one record per CDR3 protein. The sample lists some 40,000 distinct CDR3 sequences; 3.9% were seen once. Study outcomes and limitations: Using VDJdb, the matching emphasized anti-spike CD8 responses while missing private and CD4 specificities.

This TCR was sampled from an adult who was a healthcare worker with PCR-confirmed SARS-CoV-2 infection or an uninfected control (not recorded which). The rearrangement uses TRBV4-3 and TRBJ2-5; the match to TRBD1 covers 7 bases. The material sequenced was whole blood. The CDR3 DNA follows: TGCGCCAGCAGCCTGACAGGGAGACAAGAGACCCAGTACTTC. This gives the protein CASSLTGRQETQYF.